This TCR beta chain was observed in a study of cytomegalovirus exposure and HLA in healthy donors (dated by TCRdb to 2017 to 2019). Regarding the study in general: A later analysis indicated that the 120 validation repertoires were generated on the platform also employed for the roughly 720 repertoires of the first cohort. The study was designed to test whether signatures of past pathogen exposure could be identified by cataloging public T cell receptors. Along with the 666-subject first cohort, a separate validation cohort of approximately 110 different subjects was used. To predict cytomegalovirus infection status, the study brought together high-throughput TCR immunosequencing, statistical association of individual TCRs with disease status, and machine learning. Points the paper makes about the study in general: Across donors, most TCR sequences were observed very rarely, whereas some public TCRs were present in many individuals. The classifier was reported to diagnose cytomegalovirus status with high specificity and sensitivity in both the original cohort and the validation cohort. The study listed 150 to 200 TCR beta chains as associated with cytomegalovirus. The authors suggested that the approach could potentially be extended to other disease states and immunological phenotypes. In a later analysis, TCRs clustered in the first cohort were found to also tend to co-occur in the roughly 120 validation repertoires, with 94% of cluster scores above 0. All 120 or so repertoires were used to score co-occurrence in the validation cohort in a later analysis, because that analysis had no HLA typing for the cohort. In vitro tests confirmed that three of the cytomegalovirus-associated TCR beta chains recognize cytomegalovirus antigens.

The library was built by means of the immunoSEQ multiplex PCR assay. In the authors' own workflow: A statistical classification framework was built for diagnosing cytomegalovirus status from the catalog of TCR beta chain sequences. TCRdb carries this immuneACCESS record with in-frame sequences only. Its versions omit some clonotypes, under half of them owing to an unresolved V gene in the studies checked, with the rest unexplained. The D gene and trimming were derived from the DNA, and the V and J assignments and clone size from that table. The sample data list 55,000 to 75,000 clones, and 85% to 95% of these were observed just once. The leading ten clones occupy about 4.1% of the sample. Reading from cysteine to phenylalanine, the CDR3 counts 18 amino acids. Only the CDR3 portion is preserved as DNA: 54 bases, with reading frame beginning at the first base. Clipping removes 4 bases from V and 2 bases from J, with 16 as the unmatched junction base count. Via the germline V gene, CDR1 is MGHRA and CDR2 YSYEKL.

A remark on this clone: Its cognate antigen has yet to be identified. No base quality values were provided; no much bigger clone lies one nucleotide off.

The donors belonged to the validation cohort of roughly 120 subjects, which was separate from the approximately 660-subject first cohort. The clonotype was recovered from a man aged 18 to 35 in good health and CMV-seropositive. The chain employs TRBV4-1 and TRBJ1-1; TRBD1 aligns with 7 central bases. The specimen was PBMCs. The DNA sequence is TGCGCCAGCAGCCTGCGTAAACTGGGACAGTCTGAAAACACTGAAGCTTTCTTT. This gives the protein CASSLRKLGQSENTEAFF.